This T cell receptor beta chain emerged from a study of blood T cell repertoires in COVID-19. In the authors' workflow: Estimation of nucleated cell counts was performed using reference gene primer amplification. TCRdb's table, derived via immunoSEQ multiplex PCR, lists solely in-frame clones and lacks some. That table supplies the V and J calls and clone size; D and trimming were determined from the DNA. The sample has tens of thousands of clones; about 90% are singletons. The clonotype originates from a human donor in a cohort sampled during active COVID-19. Sequenced input: peripheral blood.

Here the CDR3 DNA reads TGTGCCAGCATGCGGCGTCCCGACACTGAAGCTTTCTTT. It encodes CASMRRPDTEAFF. The rearrangement links TRBV12-3 or TRBV12-4 to TRBJ1-1; D not certain. This CDR3 region has 13 residues. Trimming took 7 bases from V and 3 from J, leaving 12 bases between them.